These 2 T cell receptor beta chains were all obtained from the same sample, sequenced in a study of human T cells and chemical hapten exposure. Specified time point: patch test 3, about 24 weeks after DPC sensitization. Treatment noted: therapeutic diphenylcyclopropenone sensitization with weekly scalp DPC. MiXCR was run by TCRdb on the RACE reads, yielding one entry per CDR3 protein. The sample records around 200,000 distinct CDR3 sequences, around a quarter being singletons. Material: whole blood, obtained in connection with sensitization to the hapten diphenylcyclopropenone (DPC). These receptor sequences come from a woman aged 40 to 50 with alopecia areata. Some clones in this sample may be carry-over from other donors' samples.

This clonotype was seen ten or more times. The chain links TRBV20-1 to TRBJ2-5, with D uncertain. This CDR3 region has 14 residues. CDR1 and CDR2 from the germline V gene are DFQATT and SNEGSKA (reference sequence). Trimming took off 4 bases at V and 5 bases at J, with 17 bases between the two ends. CDR3 region: CSAIRTNSLETQYF. The CDR3 DNA follows: TGCAGTGCTATAAGAACTAATAGCCTGGAGACCCAGTACTTC.

On this clonotype: This may come from a read error, since a much larger clone is one base off. The chain recombines TRBV7-2 with TRBJ1-4; D gene uncertain. The germline gives CDR1 SGHTA, CDR2 FQGNSA. V was clipped by 1 base and J by 10 bases, with 13 bases between them. The CDR3 is 14 amino acids. The CDR3 reads CASSLDAASGKLFF. As DNA, the CDR3 is TGTGCCAGCAGCTTAGACGCAGCAAGTGGAAAACTGTTTTTT.